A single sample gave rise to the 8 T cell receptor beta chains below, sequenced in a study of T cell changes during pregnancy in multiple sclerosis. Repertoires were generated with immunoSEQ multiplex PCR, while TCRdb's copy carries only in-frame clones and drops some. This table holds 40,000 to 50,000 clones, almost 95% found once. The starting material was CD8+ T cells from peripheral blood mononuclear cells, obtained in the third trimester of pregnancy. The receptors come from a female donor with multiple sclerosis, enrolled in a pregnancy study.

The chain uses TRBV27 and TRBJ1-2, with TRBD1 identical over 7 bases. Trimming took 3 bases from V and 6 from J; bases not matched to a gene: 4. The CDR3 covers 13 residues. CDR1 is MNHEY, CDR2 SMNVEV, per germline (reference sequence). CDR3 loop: CASSLRQGNGYTF. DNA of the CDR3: TGTGCCAGCAGTTTGAGACAGGGTAATGGCTACACCTTC.

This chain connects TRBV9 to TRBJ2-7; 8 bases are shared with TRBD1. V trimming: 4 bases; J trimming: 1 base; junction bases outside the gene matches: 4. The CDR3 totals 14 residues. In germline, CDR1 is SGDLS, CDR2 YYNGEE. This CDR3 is CASSPGTGSYEQYF. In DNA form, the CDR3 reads TGTGCCAGCAGCCCGGGGACAGGATCCTACGAGCAGTACTTC.

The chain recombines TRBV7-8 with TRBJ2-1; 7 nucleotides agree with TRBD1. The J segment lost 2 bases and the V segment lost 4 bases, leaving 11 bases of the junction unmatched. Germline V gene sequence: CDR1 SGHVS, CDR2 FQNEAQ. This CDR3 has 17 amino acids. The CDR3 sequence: CASSSLNRGSPYNEQFF. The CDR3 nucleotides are TGTGCCAGCAGCTCGCTAAACAGGGGAAGCCCCTACAATGAGCAGTTCTTC.

CDR3 in amino acids: CASSEERDTQYF. In nucleotides, the CDR3 is TGTGCCAGCAGCGAGGAACGGGATACGCAGTATTTT. The V and J genes are TRBV5-5 and TRBJ2-3; D uncertain. From germline, CDR1 is SGHKS and CDR2 YYEKEE (reference sequence). The CDR3 length is 12 residues. V was clipped by 4 bases and J by 6 bases, with 9 bases between them.

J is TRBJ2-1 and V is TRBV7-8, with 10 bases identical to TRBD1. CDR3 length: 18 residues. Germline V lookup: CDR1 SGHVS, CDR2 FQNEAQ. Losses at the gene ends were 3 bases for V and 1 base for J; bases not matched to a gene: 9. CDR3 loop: CASSLHRDRGQSYNEQFF. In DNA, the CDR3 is TGTGCCAGCAGCTTGCACCGGGACAGGGGTCAGTCCTACAATGAGCAGTTCTTC.

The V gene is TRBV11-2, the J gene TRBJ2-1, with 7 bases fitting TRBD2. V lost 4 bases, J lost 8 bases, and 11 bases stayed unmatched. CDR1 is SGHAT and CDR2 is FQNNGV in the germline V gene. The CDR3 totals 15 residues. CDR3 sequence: CASSSSGLVGHEQFF. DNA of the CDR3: TGTGCCAGCAGCTCTAGCGGTCTTGTTGGGCATGAGCAGTTCTTC. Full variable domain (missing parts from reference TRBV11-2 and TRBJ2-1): EAGVAQSPRYKIIEKRQSVAFWCNPISGHATLYWYQQILGQGPKLLIQFQNNGVVDDSQLPKDRFSAERLKGVDSTLKIQPAKLEDSAVYLCASSSSGLVGHEQFFGPGTRLTVL.

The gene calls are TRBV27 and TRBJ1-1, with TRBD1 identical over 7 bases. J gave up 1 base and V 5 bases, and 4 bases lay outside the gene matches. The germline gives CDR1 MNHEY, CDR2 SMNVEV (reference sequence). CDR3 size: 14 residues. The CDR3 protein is CASSLRQGNTEAFF. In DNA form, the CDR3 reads TGTGCCAGCAGTCTCCGACAGGGGAACACTGAAGCTTTCTTT.

For the CDR3, the DNA is TGTGCCAGCAGTTCTCTTGACACGTACAATGAGCAGTTCTTC. Translated: CASSSLDTYNEQFF. The chain has TRBV27 and TRBJ2-1; D call uncertain. Germline CDR1 and CDR2: MNHEY and SMNVEV (reference sequence). Trimming removed 4 bases from V and 4 bases from J, with 11 bases in between. This CDR3 has 14 amino acids.